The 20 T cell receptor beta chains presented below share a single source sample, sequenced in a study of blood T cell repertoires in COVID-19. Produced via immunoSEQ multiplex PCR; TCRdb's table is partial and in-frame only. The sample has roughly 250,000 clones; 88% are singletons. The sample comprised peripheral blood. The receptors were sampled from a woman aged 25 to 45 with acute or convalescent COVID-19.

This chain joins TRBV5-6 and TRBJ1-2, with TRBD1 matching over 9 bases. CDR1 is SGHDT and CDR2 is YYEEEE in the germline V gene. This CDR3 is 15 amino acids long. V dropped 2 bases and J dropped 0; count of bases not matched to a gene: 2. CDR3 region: CASSLGTGSNYGYTF. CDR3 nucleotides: TGTGCCAGCAGCTTAGGGACAGGGTCTAACTATGGCTACACCTTC.

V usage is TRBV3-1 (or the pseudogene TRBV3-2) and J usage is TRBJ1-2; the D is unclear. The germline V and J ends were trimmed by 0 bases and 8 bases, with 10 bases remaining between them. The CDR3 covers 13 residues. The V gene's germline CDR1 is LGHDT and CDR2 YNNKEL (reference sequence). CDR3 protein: CASSQEVLLGYTF. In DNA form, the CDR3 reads TGTGCCAGCAGCCAAGAAGTCCTATTGGGCTACACCTTC.

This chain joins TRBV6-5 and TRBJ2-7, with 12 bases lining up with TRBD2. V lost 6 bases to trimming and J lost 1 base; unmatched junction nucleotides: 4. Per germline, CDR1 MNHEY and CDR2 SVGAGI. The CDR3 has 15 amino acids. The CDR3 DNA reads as TGTGCCAGCAGGTCCGGACTAGCGGGGTCCTACGAGCAGTACTTC. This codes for CASRSGLAGSYEQYF.

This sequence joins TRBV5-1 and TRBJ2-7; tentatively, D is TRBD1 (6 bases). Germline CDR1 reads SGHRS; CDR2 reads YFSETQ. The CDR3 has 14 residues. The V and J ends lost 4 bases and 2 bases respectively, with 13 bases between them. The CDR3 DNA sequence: TGCGCCAGCAGCGGCGACAGGCCTCCCTACGAGCAGTACTTC. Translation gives CASSGDRPPYEQYF.

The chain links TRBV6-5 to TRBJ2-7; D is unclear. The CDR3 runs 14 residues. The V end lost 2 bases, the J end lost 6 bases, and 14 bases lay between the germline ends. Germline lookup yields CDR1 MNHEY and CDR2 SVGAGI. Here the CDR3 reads CASSYGVGASEQYF. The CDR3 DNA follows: TGTGCCAGCAGTTACGGAGTCGGAGCGTCCGAGCAGTACTTC.

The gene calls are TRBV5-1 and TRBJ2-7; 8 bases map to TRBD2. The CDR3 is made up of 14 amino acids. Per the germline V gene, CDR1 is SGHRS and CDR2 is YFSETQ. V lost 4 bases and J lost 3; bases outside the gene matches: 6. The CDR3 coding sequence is TGCGCCAGCAGCGCCGGGACTAGGCTCTACGAGCAGTACTTC. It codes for CASSAGTRLYEQYF.

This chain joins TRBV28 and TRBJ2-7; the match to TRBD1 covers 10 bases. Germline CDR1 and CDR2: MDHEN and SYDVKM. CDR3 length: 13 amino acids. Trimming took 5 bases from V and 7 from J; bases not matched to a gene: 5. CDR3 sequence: CASSETGGWEQYF. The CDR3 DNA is TGTGCCAGCAGTGAGACAGGGGGCTGGGAGCAGTACTTC.

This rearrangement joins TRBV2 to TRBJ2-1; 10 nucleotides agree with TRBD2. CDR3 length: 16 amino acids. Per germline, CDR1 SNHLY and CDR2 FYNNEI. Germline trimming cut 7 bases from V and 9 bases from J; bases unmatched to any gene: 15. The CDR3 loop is CASISSGSINNSEQFF. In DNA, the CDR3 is TGTGCCAGCATCTCTAGCGGGAGTATAAATAATAGTGAGCAGTTCTTC.

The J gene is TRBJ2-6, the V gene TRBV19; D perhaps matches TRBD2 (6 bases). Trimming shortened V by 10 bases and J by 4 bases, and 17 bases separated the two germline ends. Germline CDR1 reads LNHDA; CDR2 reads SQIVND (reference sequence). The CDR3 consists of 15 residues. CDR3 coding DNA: TGTGCCACCACTCGGGGGTCGGTGGGGGCCAACGTCCTGACTTTC. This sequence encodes CATTRGSVGANVLTF.

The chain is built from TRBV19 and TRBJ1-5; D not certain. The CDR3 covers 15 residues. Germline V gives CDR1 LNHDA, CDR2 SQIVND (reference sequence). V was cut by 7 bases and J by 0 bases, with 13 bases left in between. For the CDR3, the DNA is TGTGCCAGTACCCCTGGCAGACATAGCAATCAGCCCCAGCATTTT. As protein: CASTPGRHSNQPQHF. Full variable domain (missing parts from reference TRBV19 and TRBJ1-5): DGGITQSPKYLFRKEGQNVTLSCEQNLNHDAMYWYRQDPGQGLRLIYYSQIVNDFQKGDIAEGYSVSREKKESFPLTVTSAQKNPTAFYLCASTPGRHSNQPQHFGDGTRLSIL.

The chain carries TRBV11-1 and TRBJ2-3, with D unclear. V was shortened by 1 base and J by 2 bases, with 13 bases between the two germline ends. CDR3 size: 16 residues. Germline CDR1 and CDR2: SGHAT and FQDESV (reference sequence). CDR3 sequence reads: CASSLVSQSFTDTQYF. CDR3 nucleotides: TGTGCCAGCAGCTTAGTCAGTCAGTCCTTCACAGATACGCAGTATTTT.

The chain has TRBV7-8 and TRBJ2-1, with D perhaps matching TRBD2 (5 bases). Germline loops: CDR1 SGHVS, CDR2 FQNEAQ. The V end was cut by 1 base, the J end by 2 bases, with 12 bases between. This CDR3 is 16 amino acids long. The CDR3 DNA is TGTGCCAGCAGCTTAGGTCCAGCGGTGACCTACAATGAGCAGTTCTTC. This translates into CASSLGPAVTYNEQFF.

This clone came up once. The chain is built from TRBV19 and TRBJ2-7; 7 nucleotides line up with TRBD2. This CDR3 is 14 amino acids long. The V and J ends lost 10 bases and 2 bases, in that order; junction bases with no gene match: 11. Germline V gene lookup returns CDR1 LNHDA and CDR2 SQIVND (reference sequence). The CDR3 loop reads CATQLSSGTYEQYF. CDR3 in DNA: TGTGCCACTCAGCTCTCTAGCGGAACCTACGAGCAGTACTTC.

The chain's CDR3 is CASSHGWRDEDEQFF. The CDR3 DNA is TGTGCCAGCAGCCATGGTTGGCGGGACGAGGATGAGCAGTTCTTC. The chain recombines TRBV4-2 with TRBJ2-1; D is perhaps TRBD2 (6 bases). The CDR3 sequence is 15 residues long. The germline gives CDR1 LGHNA, CDR2 YNFKEQ. V lost 3 bases and J 8 bases, leaving 17 bases between the germline ends.

CDR3 DNA: TGTGCCTGGAGTCTTACTAGATACACTGAAGCTTTCTTT. Protein: CAWSLTRYTEAFF. This chain connects TRBV30 to TRBJ1-1; unclear D gene. The CDR3 has 13 residues. V shed 2 bases and J shed 3 bases, with 10 bases lying between them. From germline, CDR1 is GTSNPN and CDR2 SVGIG (reference sequence).

The CDR3, as DNA: TGTGCCAGTAGTATCTTAGCGGGCTCTAGCACAGATACGCAGTATTTT. Protein: CASSILAGSSTDTQYF. The chain joins TRBV19 to TRBJ2-3; 7 positions agree with TRBD2. The CDR3 spans 16 residues. The germline gives CDR1 LNHDA, CDR2 SQIVND (reference sequence). V shed 3 bases, J shed 0 bases, and the junction held 6 bases outside the gene matches.

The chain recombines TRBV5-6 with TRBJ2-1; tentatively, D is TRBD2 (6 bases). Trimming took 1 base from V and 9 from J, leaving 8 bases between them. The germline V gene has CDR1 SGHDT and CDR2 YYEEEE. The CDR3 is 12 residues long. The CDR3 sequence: CASSLTGGEQFF. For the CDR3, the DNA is TGTGCCAGCAGCTTGACCGGGGGTGAGCAGTTCTTC.

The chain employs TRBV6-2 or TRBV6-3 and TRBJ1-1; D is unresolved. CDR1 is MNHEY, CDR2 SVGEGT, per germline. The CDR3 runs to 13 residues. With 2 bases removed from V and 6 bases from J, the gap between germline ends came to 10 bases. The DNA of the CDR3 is TGTGCCAGCAGTTACCTTAAAAAATCTGAAGCTTTCTTT. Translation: CASSYLKKSEAFF.

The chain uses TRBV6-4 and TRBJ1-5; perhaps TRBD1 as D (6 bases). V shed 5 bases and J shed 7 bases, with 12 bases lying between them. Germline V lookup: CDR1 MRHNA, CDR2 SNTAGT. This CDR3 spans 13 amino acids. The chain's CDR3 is CASSRDQGQPQHF. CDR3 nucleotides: TGTGCCAGCAGTCGCGATCAGGGGCAGCCCCAGCATTTT.

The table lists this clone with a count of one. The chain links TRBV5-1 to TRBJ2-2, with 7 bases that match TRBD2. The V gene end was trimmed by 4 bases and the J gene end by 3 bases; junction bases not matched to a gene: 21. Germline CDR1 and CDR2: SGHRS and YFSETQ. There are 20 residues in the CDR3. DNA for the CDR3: TGCGCCAGCAGCGTCCCTCTCAAGAGGGACCCACGGGGGGACACCGGGGAGCTGTTTTTT. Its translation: CASSVPLKRDPRGDTGELFF.